The sequence of this T cell receptor (beta chain) was determined in a study of T cell repertoires in cytomegalovirus infection. TCRdb re-analysed the reads in MiXCR, keeping a single row per CDR3 protein. The data contain roughly 180,000 distinct CDR3 sequences, roughly 30% of them singletons. Germline loops: CDR1 MNHEY, CDR2 SVGAGI. CDR3 length: 15 residues. Trimming shortened V by 6 bases and J by 0 bases, and 14 bases separated the two germline ends. This clonotype was seen more than once but under ten times. The TCR originated in a human donor in good health (CMV status not recorded). Some clones in this sample may be carry-over from other donors' samples. The rearrangement joins TRBV6-5 to TRBJ1-1, with a tentative D call TRBD1 (6 bases). Sequencing was done on a sample of PBMCs. The CDR3 bases are TGTGCCAGCAGCTTGAGGGACACTATGAACACTGAAGCTTTCTTT. Protein product: CASSLRDTMNTEAFF.